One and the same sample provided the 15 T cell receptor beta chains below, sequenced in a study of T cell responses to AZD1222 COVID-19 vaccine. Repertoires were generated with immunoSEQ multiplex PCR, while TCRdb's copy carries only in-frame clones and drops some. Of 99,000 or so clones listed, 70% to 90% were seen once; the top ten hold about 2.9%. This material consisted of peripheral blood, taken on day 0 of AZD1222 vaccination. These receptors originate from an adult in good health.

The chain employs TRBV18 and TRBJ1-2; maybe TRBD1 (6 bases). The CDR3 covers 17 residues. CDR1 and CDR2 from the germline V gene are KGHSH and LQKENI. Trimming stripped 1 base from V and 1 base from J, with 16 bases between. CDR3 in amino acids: CASSPLPVLQGNYGYTF. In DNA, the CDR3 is TGTGCCAGCTCACCACTACCGGTATTACAGGGTAACTATGGCTACACCTTC. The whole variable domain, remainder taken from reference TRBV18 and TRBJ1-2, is NAGVMQNPRHLVRRRGQEARLRCSPMKGHSHVYWYRQLPEEGLKFMVYLQKENIIDESGMPKERFSAEFPKEGPSILRIQQVVRGDSAAYFCASSPLPVLQGNYGYTFGSGTRLTVV.

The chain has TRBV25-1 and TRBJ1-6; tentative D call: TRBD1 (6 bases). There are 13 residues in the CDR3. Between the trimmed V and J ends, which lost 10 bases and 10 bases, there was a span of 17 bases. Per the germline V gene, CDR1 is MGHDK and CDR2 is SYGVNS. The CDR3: CATTQGGGSPLHF. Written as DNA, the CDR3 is TGTGCCACCACACAGGGTGGTGGGTCACCCCTCCACTTT.

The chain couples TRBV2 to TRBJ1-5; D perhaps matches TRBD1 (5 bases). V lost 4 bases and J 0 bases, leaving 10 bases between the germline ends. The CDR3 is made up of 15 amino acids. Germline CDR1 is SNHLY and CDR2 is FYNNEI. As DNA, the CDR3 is TGTGCCAGCAGTGGGGGCCGTGTTAGCAATCAGCCCCAGCATTTT. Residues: CASSGGRVSNQPQHF.

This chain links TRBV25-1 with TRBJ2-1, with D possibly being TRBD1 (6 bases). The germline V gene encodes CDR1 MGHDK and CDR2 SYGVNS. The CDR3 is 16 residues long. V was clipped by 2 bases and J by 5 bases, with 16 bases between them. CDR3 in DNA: TGTGCCAGCAGTGAAAAAACGGCAGGGACAAACAATGAGCAGTTCTTC. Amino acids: CASSEKTAGTNNEQFF.

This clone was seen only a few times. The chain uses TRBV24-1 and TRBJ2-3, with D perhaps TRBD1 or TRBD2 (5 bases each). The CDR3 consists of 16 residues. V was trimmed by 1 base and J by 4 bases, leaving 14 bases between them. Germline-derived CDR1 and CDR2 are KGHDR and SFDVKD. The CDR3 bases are TGTGCCACCAGTGATTTTCGGGACGAAATGGCAGATACGCAGTATTTT. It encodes CATSDFRDEMADTQYF.

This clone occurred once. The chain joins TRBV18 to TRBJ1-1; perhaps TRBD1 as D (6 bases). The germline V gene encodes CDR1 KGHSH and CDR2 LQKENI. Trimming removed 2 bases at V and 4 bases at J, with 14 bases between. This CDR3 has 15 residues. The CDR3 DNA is TGTGCCAGCTCACCAAGGACAGTTGGGGGCACTGAAGCTTTCTTT. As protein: CASSPRTVGGTEAFF.

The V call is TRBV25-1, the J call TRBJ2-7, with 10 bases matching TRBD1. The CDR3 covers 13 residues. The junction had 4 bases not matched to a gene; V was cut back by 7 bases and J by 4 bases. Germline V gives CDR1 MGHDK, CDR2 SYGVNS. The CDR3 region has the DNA TGTGCCAGCACCCGGGACAGGGGATACGAGCAGTACTTC. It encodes CASTRDRGYEQYF.

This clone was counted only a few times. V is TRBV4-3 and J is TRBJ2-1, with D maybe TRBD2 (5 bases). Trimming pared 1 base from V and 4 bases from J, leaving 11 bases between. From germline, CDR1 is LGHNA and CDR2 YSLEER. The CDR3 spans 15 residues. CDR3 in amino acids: CASSQASGQYNEQFF. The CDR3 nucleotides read TGCGCCAGCAGCCAAGCCAGCGGCCAATACAATGAGCAGTTCTTC.

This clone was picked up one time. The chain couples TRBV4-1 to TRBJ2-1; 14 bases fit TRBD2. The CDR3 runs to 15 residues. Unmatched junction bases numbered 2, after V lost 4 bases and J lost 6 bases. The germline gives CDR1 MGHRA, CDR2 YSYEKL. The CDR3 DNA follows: TGCGCCAGCAGCCTGACTAGCGGGGGGGCCAATGAGCAGTTCTTC. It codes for CASSLTSGGANEQFF.

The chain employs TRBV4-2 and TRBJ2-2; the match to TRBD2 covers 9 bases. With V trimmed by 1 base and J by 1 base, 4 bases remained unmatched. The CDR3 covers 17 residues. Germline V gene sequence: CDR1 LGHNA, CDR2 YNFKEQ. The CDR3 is CASSQVGSGGNTGELFF. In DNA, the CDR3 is TGTGCCAGCAGCCAAGTTGGTAGCGGGGGGAACACCGGGGAGCTGTTTTTT.

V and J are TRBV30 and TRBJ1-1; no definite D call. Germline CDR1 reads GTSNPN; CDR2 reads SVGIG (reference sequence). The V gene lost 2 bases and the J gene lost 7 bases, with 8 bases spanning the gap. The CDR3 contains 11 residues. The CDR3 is CAWSSRDEAFF. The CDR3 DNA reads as TGTGCCTGGAGTAGTAGGGATGAAGCTTTCTTT.

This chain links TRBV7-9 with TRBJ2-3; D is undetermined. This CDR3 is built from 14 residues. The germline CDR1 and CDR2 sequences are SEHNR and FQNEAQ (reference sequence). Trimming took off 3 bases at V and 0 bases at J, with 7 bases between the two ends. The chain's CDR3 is CASSFASSTDTQYF. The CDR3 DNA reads TGTGCCAGCAGCTTCGCCTCTAGCACAGATACGCAGTATTTT. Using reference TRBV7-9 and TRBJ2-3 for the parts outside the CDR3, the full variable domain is DTGVSQNPRHKITKRGQNVTFRCDPISEHNRLYWYRQTLGQGPEFLTYFQNEAQLEKSRLLSDRFSAERPKGSFSTLEIQRTEQGDSAMYLCASSFASSTDTQYFGPGTRLTVL.

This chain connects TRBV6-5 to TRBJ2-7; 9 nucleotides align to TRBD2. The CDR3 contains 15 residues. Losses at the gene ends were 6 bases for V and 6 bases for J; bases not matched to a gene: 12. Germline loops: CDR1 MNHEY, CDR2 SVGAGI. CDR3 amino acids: CASRTNSGRVAEQYV. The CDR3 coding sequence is TGTGCCAGCAGAACGAATAGCGGGAGAGTTGCCGAGCAGTACGTC.

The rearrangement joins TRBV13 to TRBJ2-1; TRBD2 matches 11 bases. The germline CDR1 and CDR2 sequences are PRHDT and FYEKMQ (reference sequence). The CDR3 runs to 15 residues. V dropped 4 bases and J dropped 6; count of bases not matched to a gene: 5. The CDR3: CASSSGLAVSNEQFF. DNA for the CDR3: TGTGCCAGCAGCTCGGGACTAGCGGTGAGCAATGAGCAGTTCTTC.

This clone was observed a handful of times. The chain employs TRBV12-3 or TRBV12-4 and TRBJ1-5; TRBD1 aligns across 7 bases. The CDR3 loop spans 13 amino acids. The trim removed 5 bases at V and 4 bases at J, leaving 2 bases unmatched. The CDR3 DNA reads TGTGCCAGCAGTGAACAGGGGAATCAGCCCCAGCATTTT. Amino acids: CASSEQGNQPQHF.